This TCR beta chain originates from a study of T cell responses to AZD1222 COVID-19 vaccine. Findings and limits, study-wide: Of the AZD1222 recipients, only 5 or 6 were seropositive at baseline. Receipt of two AZD1222 doses was followed by a rise in Spike-specific TCR breadth and depth. Reportedly, nearly half the spike-specific TCRs target unmutated variant regions.

TCRdb's copy holds only in-frame clones and misses some; the assay was immunoSEQ multiplex PCR. The repertoire holds some 50,000 clones, with around 86% as singletons. The V and J ends lost 3 bases and 3 bases respectively, with 12 bases between them. This CDR3 is built from 15 residues. Germline V CDR1 and CDR2: MGHRA, YSYEKL. This clone has just one count. Antigen: not known. This chain uses TRBV4-1 with TRBJ1-5; TRBD1 is a possible D gene (6 bases). Sample: peripheral blood, taken on day 0 of AZD1222 vaccination. The sequence came from an adult in good health. The CDR3 DNA sequence: TGCGCCAGCAGCCAGGCCGGGACAACCAATCAGCCCCAGCATTTT. Protein sequence: CASSQAGTTNQPQHF.